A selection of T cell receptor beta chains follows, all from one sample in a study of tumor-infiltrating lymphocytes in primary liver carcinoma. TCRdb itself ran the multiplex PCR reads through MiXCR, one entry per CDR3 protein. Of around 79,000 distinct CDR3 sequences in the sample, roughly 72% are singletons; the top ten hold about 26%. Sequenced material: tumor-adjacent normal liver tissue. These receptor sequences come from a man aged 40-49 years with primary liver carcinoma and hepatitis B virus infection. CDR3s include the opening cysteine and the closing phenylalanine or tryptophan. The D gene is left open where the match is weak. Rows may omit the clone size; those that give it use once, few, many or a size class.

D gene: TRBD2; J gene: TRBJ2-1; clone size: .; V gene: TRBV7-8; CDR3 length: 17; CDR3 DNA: TGTGCCAGCAGCTTGTTAGGGGGTAGCGGGAGACCCAATGAGTCGTTCTTC; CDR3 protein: CASSLLGGSGRPNESFF
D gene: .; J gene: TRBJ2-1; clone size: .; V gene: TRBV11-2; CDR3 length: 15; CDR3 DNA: TGTGCCAGCAGTGCAATCCTATGCTCCTACAATGAGCAGTCCTTC; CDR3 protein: CASSAILCSYNEQSF
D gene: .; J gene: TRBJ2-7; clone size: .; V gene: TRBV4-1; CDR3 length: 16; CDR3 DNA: TGCGCCAGCAGTCAAGATCGAACAGGTGCCGCCCTCGAGCAGTACTTC; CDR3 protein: CASSQDRTGAALEQYF
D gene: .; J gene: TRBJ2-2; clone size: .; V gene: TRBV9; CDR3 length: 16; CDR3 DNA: TGTGCCAGCAGCGTGCGACGGGAGTTAGGCAACGGGGAGCTGTTTTTT; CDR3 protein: CASSVRRELGNGELFF
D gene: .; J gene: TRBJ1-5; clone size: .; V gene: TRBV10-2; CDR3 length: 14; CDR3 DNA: TGCGCCAGCAGTGAGCCCGGGTTCGACCAGCCCCAGCATTTT; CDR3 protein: CASSEPGFDQPQHF
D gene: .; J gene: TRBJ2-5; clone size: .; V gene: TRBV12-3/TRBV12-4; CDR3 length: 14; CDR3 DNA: TGTGCCTGCAGTTTGTCAGGGGTGCCAGAGACCCAGTACTTC; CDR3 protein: CACSLSGVPETQYF
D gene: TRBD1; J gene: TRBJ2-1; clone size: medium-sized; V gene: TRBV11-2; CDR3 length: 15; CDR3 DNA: TGTGCCAGCAGCTTAGGGACAGGGGATTACAATGAGCAGTTCTTC; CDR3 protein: CASSLGTGDYNEQFF
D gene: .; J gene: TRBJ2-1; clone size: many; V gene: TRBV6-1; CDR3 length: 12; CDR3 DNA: TGTGCCAGCAGATACAGGGCGGGTGAGCAGTTCTTC; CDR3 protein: CASRYRAGEQFF
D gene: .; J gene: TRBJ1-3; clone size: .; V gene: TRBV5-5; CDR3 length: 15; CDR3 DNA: TGTGCCAGCAGCCTCGGACGCCTCTCTGGAAACATCGTATATTTT; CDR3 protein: CASSLGRLSGNIVYF
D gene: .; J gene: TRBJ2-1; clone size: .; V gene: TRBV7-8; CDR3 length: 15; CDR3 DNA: TGTGCCAGCTCTGACTTCGGCGGTACCTACAATGAGCAGTTCTTC; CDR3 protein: CASSDFGGTYNEQFF
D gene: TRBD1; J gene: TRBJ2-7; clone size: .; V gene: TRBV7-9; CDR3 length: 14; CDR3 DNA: TGTGCCAGCAGTCCCAAAGACAGGGTCAACGAGCAGTACTTC; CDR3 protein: CASSPKDRVNEQYF
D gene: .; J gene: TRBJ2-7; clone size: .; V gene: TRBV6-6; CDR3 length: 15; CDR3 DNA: TGTGCCAGCAGTCACGATACCTACGGGAACTACAAGCAGTACTTT; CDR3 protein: CASSHDTYGNYKQYF
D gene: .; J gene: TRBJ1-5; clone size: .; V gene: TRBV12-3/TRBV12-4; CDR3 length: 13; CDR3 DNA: TGTGTCAGCAGTTTAAGTGGGATACAGCCCCAGCATTTT; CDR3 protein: CVSSLSGIQPQHF